These T cell receptor beta chains were read from a single sample in a study of human T cells and chemical hapten exposure. TCRdb called the RACE reads again in MiXCR, with one record for every CDR3 protein. This sample carries around 300,000 distinct CDR3 sequences, over 7.5% of them seen once, and the ten largest clones take 0.9% to 1.5%. Sample: whole blood, taken in connection with sensitization to the hapten diphenylcyclopropenone (DPC). The receptors come from a man between 18 and 29 years old with alopecia areata. Some clones in this sample may be carry-over from other donors' samples. Both conserved end residues are part of each CDR3. A D gene is named only where the DNA matches it firmly.

TRBJ1-2	TRBV4-1	-	CASSQSTAYGYTF
TRBJ1-2	TRBV15	TRBD1	CATSSLQGDYGYTF
TRBJ2-3	TRBV10-3	-	CAIMATDTQYF
TRBJ1-2	TRBV3-1	-	CASSQVDGLYGYTF
TRBJ2-3	TRBV7-6	-	CASSPSYTQYF
TRBJ2-5	TRBV12-3/TRBV12-4	-	CASGRDSTETQYF
TRBJ2-5	TRBV5-5	-	CASSSWGIGKTQYF
TRBJ2-5	TRBV6-2/TRBV6-3	-	CASSSGGLSLETQYF
TRBJ1-5	TRBV7-8	-	CASSFGAGAQPQHF
TRBJ1-5	TRBV6-2/TRBV6-3	-	CASSLQGRGDQPQHF
TRBJ2-1	TRBV6-5	TRBD1	CASSLGQGLTSYNEQFF
TRBJ2-1	TRBV14	TRBD2	CASSPWLAGGPNEQFF
TRBJ2-2	TRBV11-1	-	CASSFIASVTGELFF
TRBJ2-7	TRBV28	-	CASRRDPAIEQYF
TRBJ2-1	TRBV4-1	-	CASSQAGWDDEQFF
TRBJ2-1	TRBV6-1	-	CASSEQSGSYNEQFF
TRBJ1-2	TRBV12-3/TRBV12-4	-	CASSLRAIEGSGYTF
TRBJ2-1	TRBV20-1	-	CSARSSPGDEQFF
TRBJ2-4	TRBV7-2	TRBD2	CASSFLAGLSKNIQYF
TRBJ2-1	TRBV12-3/TRBV12-4	TRBD2	CASSVLLAGGPMVYNEQFF
TRBJ2-6	TRBV7-9	-	CASSSGSANVLTF
TRBJ1-2	TRBV28	-	CASSLKGDYGYTF
TRBJ1-1	TRBV25-1	-	CAIGGSSGTEAFF
TRBJ2-3	TRBV9	-	CASSDTTDTQYF
TRBJ2-1	TRBV20-1	-	CSAKDAYNEQFF
TRBJ1-1	TRBV5-1	-	CASSFPERGSTEAFF
TRBJ2-3	TRBV10-3	-	CAISPLGVTQYF
TRBJ1-2	TRBV6-5	-	CASSSLERGGYTF
TRBJ2-7	TRBV4-2	-	CASSQGGSAADEQYF
TRBJ1-1	TRBV11-2	-	CASRRHTTEAFF
TRBJ2-5	TRBV4-1	TRBD2	CASRQTWTRREQETQYF
TRBJ2-1	TRBV20-1	-	CSARNPAGSSYNEQFF
TRBJ2-4	TRBV20-1	-	CSARRPGNIQYF
TRBJ1-3	TRBV20-1	-	CSARDMRQPGGNTIYF
TRBJ2-2	TRBV12-3/TRBV12-4	-	CASSLWSANTGELFF
TRBJ1-5	TRBV6-6	-	CASTPAWGSNQPQHF
TRBJ2-3	TRBV12-3/TRBV12-4	TRBD2	CASSFGTSGGFTDTQYF
TRBJ1-5	TRBV2	-	CASGTSNQPQHF
TRBJ2-2	TRBV7-9	-	CASSLYLNTGELSF
TRBJ2-1	TRBV10-3	TRBD1	CAITRGQTLNEQFF
TRBJ1-2	TRBV6-5	-	CASRPGLAYGYTF
TRBJ2-3	TRBV12-3/TRBV12-4	-	CASTRGGFTDTQYF
TRBJ2-7	TRBV7-9	-	CASSKGVAADYEQYF
TRBJ1-6	TRBV15	-	CATSRDSLGRGVSLHF
TRBJ1-5	TRBV20-1	-	CSASQGTFNQPQHF
TRBJ1-1	TRBV3-1	TRBD1	CASSQGGQGTEAFF
TRBJ2-3	TRBV6-5	-	CASREGSDTQYF
TRBJ1-5	TRBV4-3	-	CASSQEIAGVSNQPQHF
TRBJ1-6	TRBV2	TRBD1	CASAGQENSPLHF
TRBJ2-2	TRBV5-4	TRBD2	CASSWAGTRNTGELFF
TRBJ1-5	TRBV4-1	-	CASSPRLVSNQPQHF
TRBJ1-1	TRBV28	-	CASSLKWVHTEAFF
TRBJ2-2	TRBV7-6	-	CASSLGQLANTGELFF
TRBJ1-3	TRBV6-6	-	CASSSQGSSGNTIYF
TRBJ1-1	TRBV6-6	TRBD1	CASSSRQGGTEAFF
TRBJ1-2	TRBV12-3/TRBV12-4	-	CASSTALASYTF
TRBJ1-5	TRBV7-2	-	CASSGGGPWQPQHF
TRBJ2-3	TRBV14	-	CASSHVYSLTDTQYF
TRBJ2-3	TRBV7-6	TRBD2	CASSLVASGGYTDTQYF